This TCR beta chain was sequenced in a study of blood T cell repertoires in COVID-19. Across the study: COVID-19 samples, acute and convalescent, were from the United States, Italy and Spain. PBMCs, B-cell-depleted T cells, or T cells were the source of the cDNA or gDNA that made up the material.

Per the original data handling: Cell counts per sample came from amplifying reference gene primers. Generated by immunoSEQ multiplex PCR, the TCRdb table keeps only in-frame clones and is missing some. V, J and clone size were drawn from that table, and D and trimming were deduced from the DNA. This table holds tens of thousands of clones, 60% to 80% found once. Trimming left V 6 bases short and J 6 bases short, with 9 bases between. The germline V gene has CDR1 MNHEY and CDR2 SVGAGI. This CDR3 contains 12 residues. The TCR was taken from a woman between 45 and 65 years old with acute or convalescent COVID-19. V usage is TRBV6-5 and J usage is TRBJ2-1; D unresolved. The specimen was peripheral blood. The CDR3 nucleotides read TGTGCCAGCAGCCCGATCGGCAATGAGCAGTTCTTC. Translated, it gives CASSPIGNEQFF.